This T cell receptor beta chain was captured by sequencing in a study of shared clonotypes between healthy human individuals. Points from the study as a whole: In contrast to clonotypes shared by all four donors, non-shared clonotypes had lower generation probabilities.

Points on this clone: What it binds is unknown.

CD45RO-negative cells were positively selected for CCR7, leaving out terminally differentiated effector memory CD45RA+ cells. The assay was carried out at the deep level. Over several immunoSEQ plates, each subset's genomic DNA was distributed in even portions. TCRdb's copy holds only in-frame clones and misses some; the assay was immunoSEQ multiplex PCR. The sample contains roughly 850,000 clones, around 96% of which appear only once. The origin of this receptor is a man aged 25-45 years in good health. The specimen sequenced was naive CD8+ T cells sorted from blood.

The CDR3 loop reads CASSFVTVNTEAFF. In DNA form, the CDR3 reads TGTGCCAGCAGCTTTGTTACAGTGAACACTGAAGCTTTCTTT. This sequence joins TRBV7-2 and TRBJ1-1; D gene uncertain. Per the germline V gene, CDR1 is SGHTA and CDR2 is FQGNSA. This CDR3 contains 14 residues. Trimming pared 3 bases from V and 0 bases from J, leaving 8 bases between.